This T cell receptor beta chain was observed in a study of T cells in Graves' hyperthyroidism and ophthalmopathy. Background on the study: Peripheral blood was obtained at initial diagnosis, preceding any treatment. Study results and limitations: A median around 6 months before onset, the model predicted ophthalmopathy.

Germline CDR1 and CDR2: SGHRS and YFSETQ. J was trimmed by 3 bases and V by 2 bases; bases with no gene match: 7. The CDR3 contains 16 residues. Duration under 3 months, a NOSPECS grade of at least 4, and a Clinical Activity Score of at least 3 characterized the ophthalmopathy patients. The source of the PBMCs was around 10 ml of fresh peripheral blood. Researchers amplified the TCR beta CDR3 regions from RNA transcripts. The study used the HTBI primer set for a first-round RT-PCR of the TCR CDR3. TCRdb fed the multiplex PCR reads into MiXCR, producing one record per CDR3 protein. Among about half a million distinct CDR3 sequences listed, approximately 16% were seen once. There are many counts of this clonotype. Its antigen is not identified.

The sequencing input was blood. The receptor's source is a woman in her twenties or thirties with Graves' ophthalmopathy. The genes are TRBV5-1 and TRBJ2-3; 9 positions match TRBD1. In nucleotides, the CDR3 is TGCGCCAGCAGCTTCCATGGACAGGGGCTAACAGATACGCAGTATTTT. The encoded protein is CASSFHGQGLTDTQYF.